This T cell receptor (beta chain) appears in the sequencing data of a study of shared clonotypes between healthy human individuals (dated by TCRdb to the early 2020s). In terms of the full investigation: A few men and a couple of women, aged 18 to 49 years, made up the cohort. The study deeply sequenced blood TCR repertoires of about 5 healthy adults to estimate repertoire size and the extent of clonotype sharing between individuals. Libraries were prepared and TCR repertoires were sequenced by different laboratories using diverse techniques, in order to increase sequencing depth and limit assay-specific biases. Per donor, leukapheresis produced somewhere between about 0.8 and 9.5 billion PBMCs. For each donor, CD4 naive and CD4 memory were each run on three plates, CD8 naive on two plates, and CD8 memory on one plate.

To note about this clone: No antigen is known for it. Per-nucleotide qualities are absent, and no much larger clonotype sits a single base away.

Using the deep immunoSEQ assay, TCR CDR3 regions were amplified from genomic DNA by multiplex PCR. Extracted genomic DNA from each cell subset was distributed evenly across all wells of several immunoSEQ 96-well plates, and each plate was treated as a replicate. For sorted subsets, around 0.2 ug genomic DNA, equal to 25,000 to 35,000 T cell genomes, was loaded into each replicate PCR. The purified libraries were quantified using a Qubit 3.0 fluorometer, sized with a Bioanalyzer 2100, and then quantified again using the KAPA Library Quantification kit. Each immunoSEQ 96-well plate was sequenced on its own single-read 150-cycle Illumina NextSeq 550 flow cell. Regarding the original processing steps: Because only junctional sequences without quality scores were contained in the immunoSEQ output, filtering matching that applied to full-length reads could not be performed. To assign V/J genes and CDR3, sequences were annotated against IMGT germline references using PyIR, a Python wrapper for IgBLAST v1.9. Reads were filtered out if the reads had weak V/J assignments (E-value above 1e-6), no CDR3, stop codons, out-of-frame junctions, or ambiguous translated residues. A V3J clonotype was defined by an identical inferred V gene, J gene, and CDR3 amino acid sequence. Percentage overlap between repertoires was computed as shared unique clonotypes divided by the size of the smaller repertoire. Repertoire richness was assessed with RTK rarefaction, the Chao1 estimator, and Recon v2.1 estimates of unobserved clonotypes. For all TCRbeta clonotypes obtained by the gDNA method from a handful of donors, generation probabilities were computed with OLGA. The immuneACCESS repertoire file appears here via TCRdb, limited to in-frame rearrangements. These files lack a portion of the clones; in checked studies, under half of the deficit traces to unresolved V genes, and the cause of the others is not known. Clone size and V and J calls were adopted from that table, with D and trimming inferred from the DNA. The table for this sample lists millions of clones; about 92% of them were counted only once. Clones ranked in the top ten supply roughly 0.14% of the sample.

Paper-wide results and their limitations: Even with the large sequencing depth, rarefaction of the sorted-subset datasets indicated that sequencing was incomplete. Estimated clonotype richness was generally larger for naive than for memory subsets. The small number of donors limited the genetic and exposure-history diversity represented. Sampling was restricted to blood, and TCR repertoires in tissues likely differ from the TCR repertoires found in blood. Compared with non-shared clonotypes, the clonotypes found in all four sorted-subset donors had higher generation probabilities. Across a few donors, roughly 5% of naive CD4, roughly 3.8% of naive CD8, under 2.5% of memory CD4, and approximately 0.4% of memory CD8 clonotypes were shared. Based on pairwise subsampling, the degree of clonotype sharing among donors was expected to be affected by sequencing depth.

From the cysteine through the phenylalanine, the CDR3 covers 16 amino acids. Left in the record is the CDR3 DNA by itself, 48 bases read in frame from the first base. Sequences WSHSY (CDR1) and SAAADI (CDR2) are obtained from the germline V gene. Trimming at the junction amounts to 1 base on V and 1 base on J, and the germline ends lie 13 bases apart. The donors were healthy, HIV-negative adults who had no recently reported acute infections or vaccinations. Only Caucasian adults living in Nashville, Tennessee, USA were represented among the donors. CD4+ T cells were enriched by magnetic negative selection; naive cells were then positively selected on CD45RA, and the negative fraction formed the memory subset. After blood collection by leukapheresis, PBMCs were isolated using Ficoll-Histopaque density gradient centrifugation and then cryopreserved in the vapor phase of liquid nitrogen. Purity and quantity of every magnetically sorted T cell population were checked by analytical flow cytometry. Genomic DNA was isolated from every sorted fraction and measured by UV absorbance on a Nanodrop 2000c.

Input material: naive CD4+ T cells sorted from blood. Per the publication, the cell subset or site label means: CD45RA+ positively selected. This receptor chain uses TRBV10-2 and TRBJ1-1, and the D gene may be TRBD1, 5 bases matching. The TCR sequence derives from a man younger than 35 in good health. The bases are TGCGCCAGCAGTGAGTACAGCACGGGGGGGAACACTGAAGCTTTCTTT. Its protein reads: CASSEYSTGGNTEAFF.